These T cell receptor beta chains were read from a single sample in a study of T-cell reconstitution after alpha-beta-depleted transplantation in children. TCRdb ran MiXCR on the PCR reads and lists one entry per CDR3 protein. In the table there are 210,000 or so distinct CDR3 sequences, about a tenth of which are singletons. Sample: PBMCs, taken before TCRalphabeta/CD19-depleted stem cell transplant. Receptors were obtained from a child less than two years old with acute myeloid leukemia, due to receive a stem cell transplant. Both conserved end residues are part of each CDR3. A D gene is named only where the DNA matches it firmly. Rows may omit the clone size; those that give it use once, few, many or a size class.

size: many
D: -
V: TRBV5-1
J: TRBJ2-3
CDR3: CASSPDSADTQYF
DNA: TGCGCCAGCAGTCCCGACTCTGCGGATACGCAGTATTTT

size: few
D: TRBD2
V: TRBV5-1
J: TRBJ2-3
CDR3: CASSEGLAGVDTQYF
DNA: TGCGCCAGCAGCGAGGGACTAGCGGGGGTTGATACGCAGTATTTT

size: many
D: TRBD2
V: TRBV4-3
J: TRBJ2-3
CDR3: CASSQETSGRYTDTQYF
DNA: TGCGCCAGCAGCCAAGAAACTAGCGGGAGGTACACAGATACGCAGTATTTT

size: many
D: -
V: TRBV12-3/TRBV12-4
J: TRBJ2-3
CDR3: CASSLGLEGSTDTQYF
DNA: TGTGCCAGCAGTTTAGGCCTAGAAGGGAGCACAGATACGCAGTATTTT

size: many
D: -
V: TRBV12-3/TRBV12-4
J: TRBJ2-3
CDR3: CASSLGGTRPSTDTQYF
DNA: TGTGCCAGCAGTTTGGGGGGAACGCGCCCGAGCACAGATACGCAGTATTTT

size: many
D: -
V: TRBV11-2
J: TRBJ2-3
CDR3: CASSFWPDTQYF
DNA: TGTGCCAGCAGCTTTTGGCCAGATACGCAGTATTTT

size: many
D: -
V: TRBV12-3/TRBV12-4
J: TRBJ2-1
CDR3: CASRLGAGARLDNEQFF
DNA: TGTGCCAGCCGTTTAGGGGCGGGGGCTAGATTGGACAATGAGCAGTTCTTC

size: -
D: TRBD1
V: TRBV20-1
J: TRBJ1-2
CDR3: CSASGTGYYGYTF
DNA: TGCAGTGCTAGCGGGACAGGGTATTATGGCTACACCTTC

size: many
D: TRBD1
V: TRBV6-2/TRBV6-3
J: TRBJ2-1
CDR3: CASSFIPGQGKNEQFF
DNA: TGTGCCAGCAGTTTTATCCCGGGACAGGGAAAAAATGAGCAGTTCTTC

size: many
D: -
V: TRBV12-3/TRBV12-4
J: TRBJ1-5
CDR3: CASSLDATSNQPQHF
DNA: TGTGCCAGCAGTTTAGATGCCACTAGCAATCAGCCCCAGCATTTT

size: many
D: -
V: TRBV7-2
J: TRBJ2-7
CDR3: CASSSPGRPYEQYF
DNA: TGTGCCAGCAGCTCCCCGGGACGTCCCTACGAGCAGTACTTC

size: many
D: TRBD1
V: TRBV15
J: TRBJ1-2
CDR3: CATSESTGGLGYTF
DNA: TGTGCCACCAGCGAATCGACAGGGGGTTTGGGCTACACCTTC

size: many
D: -
V: TRBV5-1
J: TRBJ1-6
CDR3: CASSQGPGWNSPLHF
DNA: TGCGCCAGCAGCCAGGGCCCCGGGTGGAATTCACCCCTCCACTTT

size: many
D: TRBD1
V: TRBV4-2
J: TRBJ1-2
CDR3: CASSQVLGQANYGYTF
DNA: TGTGCCAGCAGCCAAGTTTTGGGACAGGCTAACTATGGCTACACCTTC

size: many
D: -
V: TRBV29-1
J: TRBJ1-1
CDR3: CSDLTENTEAFF
DNA: TGCAGCGACTTGACAGAGAACACTGAAGCTTTCTTT

size: many
D: -
V: TRBV7-2
J: TRBJ2-7
CDR3: CASSFSYEQYF
DNA: TGTGCCAGCAGCTTCTCCTACGAGCAGTACTTC

size: many
D: -
V: TRBV7-9
J: TRBJ2-4
CDR3: CASSGTGLAKNIQYF
DNA: TGTGCCAGCAGCGGTACAGGTCTTGCCAAAAACATTCAGTACTTC

size: many
D: -
V: TRBV20-1
J: TRBJ1-1
CDR3: CSARGRATEAFF
DNA: TGCAGTGCTAGAGGGAGGGCCACTGAAGCTTTCTTT

size: many
D: TRBD2
V: TRBV7-2
J: TRBJ2-5
CDR3: CASSRTHSGRAQETQYF
DNA: TGTGCCAGCAGCCGAACCCATAGCGGGAGAGCCCAAGAGACCCAGTACTTC

size: many
D: TRBD2
V: TRBV4-3
J: TRBJ2-1
CDR3: CASSQDPSGRANEQFF
DNA: TGCGCCAGCAGCCAAGATCCCAGCGGGAGGGCAAATGAGCAGTTCTTC

size: many
D: -
V: TRBV20-1
J: TRBJ2-7
CDR3: CSASNVYEQYF
DNA: TGCAGTGCTAGTAACGTCTACGAGCAGTACTTC

size: -
D: TRBD1
V: TRBV18
J: TRBJ2-7
CDR3: CASSPTGTGPYEQYF
DNA: TGTGCCAGCTCACCCACCGGGACAGGACCCTACGAGCAGTACTTC

size: -
D: -
V: TRBV5-1
J: TRBJ1-3
CDR3: CASSAGLGSGNTIYF
DNA: TGCGCCAGCAGCGCCGGGCTCGGCTCTGGAAACACCATATATTTT

size: many
D: -
V: TRBV6-6
J: TRBJ2-3
CDR3: CASSFNTDTQYF
DNA: TGTGCCAGCAGTTTTAACACAGATACGCAGTATTTT

size: many
D: TRBD1
V: TRBV18
J: TRBJ1-4
CDR3: CASSPGTADNEKLFF
DNA: TGTGCCAGCTCACCCGGGACAGCGGATAATGAAAAACTGTTTTTT

size: many
D: -
V: TRBV6-2/TRBV6-3
J: TRBJ2-3
CDR3: CASSYGPFTDTQYF
DNA: TGTGCCAGCAGTTACGGACCTTTCACAGATACGCAGTATTTT

size: -
D: -
V: TRBV28
J: TRBJ2-3
CDR3: CASNSFTDTQYF
DNA: TGTGCCAGCAACTCATTCACAGATACGCAGTATTTT

size: many
D: -
V: TRBV7-9
J: TRBJ2-7
CDR3: CASSLPGTYEQYF
DNA: TGTGCCAGCAGCTTACCCGGGACCTACGAGCAGTACTTC

size: -
D: -
V: TRBV2
J: TRBJ1-2
CDR3: CASSVQAYGYTF
DNA: TGTGCCAGCAGTGTGCAGGCCTATGGCTACACCTTC

size: many
D: TRBD2
V: TRBV3-1
J: TRBJ2-1
CDR3: CASSQVKGTIYNEQFF
DNA: TGTGCCAGCAGCCAAGTAAAAGGGACTATCTACAATGAGCAGTTCTTC

size: many
D: -
V: TRBV29-1
J: TRBJ2-2
CDR3: CSVEDRQGPRAGELFF
DNA: TGCAGCGTTGAAGATAGGCAGGGCCCTAGGGCCGGGGAGCTGTTTTTT

size: many
D: TRBD1
V: TRBV29-1
J: TRBJ1-4
CDR3: CSVGQGNEKLFF
DNA: TGCAGCGTGGGACAGGGCAATGAAAAACTGTTTTTT

size: many
D: -
V: TRBV11-3
J: TRBJ2-7
CDR3: CASRLRTAYEQYF
DNA: TGTGCCAGCAGACTTCGGACCGCCTACGAGCAGTACTTC

size: -
D: -
V: TRBV4-3
J: TRBJ2-2
CDR3: CASSQESRRTANTGELFF
DNA: TGCGCCAGCAGCCAAGAGTCTCGACGGACGGCGAACACCGGGGAGCTGTTTTTT

size: many
D: -
V: TRBV29-1
J: TRBJ1-2
CDR3: CSVGGPGDYGYTF
DNA: TGCAGCGTTGGCGGGCCGGGGGACTATGGCTACACCTTC

size: many
D: -
V: TRBV2
J: TRBJ1-3
CDR3: CASRAESSGNTIYF
DNA: TGTGCCAGCAGAGCCGAGAGCTCTGGAAACACCATATATTTT

size: many
D: TRBD2
V: TRBV9
J: TRBJ2-7
CDR3: CASSAGTSGDPSSHEQYF
DNA: TGTGCCAGCAGCGCTGGGACTAGCGGGGACCCCAGCTCCCACGAGCAGTACTTC

size: -
D: TRBD2
V: TRBV14
J: TRBJ2-1
CDR3: CASSQDVTSGGAEQFF
DNA: TGTGCCAGCAGCCAAGATGTGACTAGCGGGGGGGCAGAGCAGTTCTTC

size: many
D: -
V: TRBV28
J: TRBJ1-2
CDR3: CASSFSGGYTF
DNA: TGTGCCAGCAGTTTTTCAGGTGGCTACACCTTC

size: many
D: TRBD2
V: TRBV12-3/TRBV12-4
J: TRBJ2-1
CDR3: CASSLAGGKQFF
DNA: TGTGCCAGCAGCTTGGCGGGGGGCAAGCAGTTCTTC

size: few
D: -
V: TRBV11-2
J: TRBJ1-2
CDR3: CASSPREKGGYTF
DNA: TGTGCCAGCAGCCCCAGGGAAAAGGGAGGCTACACCTTC

size: -
D: TRBD1
V: TRBV28
J: TRBJ2-5
CDR3: CASSSIATGEETQYF
DNA: TGTGCCAGCAGTTCCATCGCGACAGGGGAAGAGACCCAGTACTTC

size: many
D: -
V: TRBV28
J: TRBJ1-3
CDR3: CASSFPRDMGRNTIYF
DNA: TGTGCCAGCAGTTTCCCCCGCGACATGGGTAGAAACACCATATATTTT

size: many
D: TRBD1
V: TRBV27
J: TRBJ1-1
CDR3: CASSSAGTANTEAFF
DNA: TGTGCCAGCAGTTCAGCTGGGACAGCGAACACTGAAGCTTTCTTT

size: -
D: -
V: TRBV4-2
J: TRBJ2-5
CDR3: CASSLNGEVDETQYF
DNA: TGTGCCAGCAGCCTCAACGGGGAGGTAGACGAGACCCAGTACTTC

size: many
D: -
V: TRBV29-1
J: TRBJ2-1
CDR3: CSAGTRLSYNEQFF
DNA: TGCAGCGCAGGGACAAGACTTTCCTACAATGAGCAGTTCTTC

size: many
D: TRBD2
V: TRBV18
J: TRBJ2-3
CDR3: CASSSLAGRTDTQYF
DNA: TGTGCCAGCTCGTCACTAGCGGGGAGGACAGATACGCAGTATTTT